Below are 25 T cell receptor beta chains sequenced from a single sample in a study of cytomegalovirus exposure and HLA in healthy donors. The PCR made use of 60 Vbeta and 13 Jbeta primers. The protocol was immunoSEQ multiplex PCR, while the TCRdb copy is restricted to in-frame clones and leaves out a portion. The sample lists around 180,000 clones, roughly 85% seen once, with 1% in the top ten. Source material: PBMCs. The source of these receptors is a boy between 2 and 10 years old in good health and CMV-seronegative.

This clone appeared a few times. This sequence joins TRBV14 and TRBJ1-2, with D perhaps TRBD1 (5 bases). V dropped 1 base and J dropped 1 base, with 13 bases sitting between them. Germline loops: CDR1 SGHDN, CDR2 FVKESK. The CDR3 totals 16 residues. The CDR3 coding sequence is TGTGCCAGCAGCCAAGTGGGGCAGGAGCATAACTATGGCTACACCTTC. Its protein is CASSQVGQEHNYGYTF.

V is TRBV13 and J is TRBJ2-1; D is undetermined. Germline CDR1 and CDR2: PRHDT and FYEKMQ (reference sequence). Trimming shortened V by 6 bases and J by 0 bases, and 9 bases separated the two germline ends. The CDR3 length is 14 residues. The DNA for the CDR3 is TGTGCCAGCAGTCTTCCGTCCTCCTACAATGAGCAGTTCTTC. This codes for CASSLPSSYNEQFF.

This clone was found once. V is TRBV4-1 and J is TRBJ2-1, with 8 bases lining up with TRBD2. The CDR3 loop spans 15 amino acids. The V segment lost 1 base and the J segment 10 bases; nucleotides outside the gene matches: 9. Germline loops: CDR1 MGHRA, CDR2 YSYEKL. CDR3 region: CASSQGSSGRAEQFF. In nucleotides, the CDR3 is TGCGCCAGCAGCCAAGGATCTAGCGGGCGGGCCGAGCAGTTCTTC.

The V call is TRBV28, the J call TRBJ2-7, with TRBD2 matching over 13 bases. With V trimmed by 3 bases and J by 4 bases, 15 bases remained unmatched. Per germline, CDR1 MDHEN and CDR2 SYDVKM. This CDR3 has 19 residues. The CDR3 sequence is CASSFSLRPGLAGFYEQYF. The CDR3 DNA sequence: TGTGCCAGCAGTTTTTCCCTTAGACCGGGACTAGCGGGATTTTACGAGCAGTACTTC.

The chain's CDR3 is CASSLSGTGYEQYF. In DNA form, the CDR3 reads TGTGCCAGCAGTCTTAGCGGGACCGGCTACGAGCAGTACTTC. The V call is TRBV7-9, the J call TRBJ2-5; 8 bases align to TRBD2. The end of the DNA fits TRBJ2-7 better, so the J call may be wrong. CDR3 length: 14 residues. CDR1 and CDR2 (germline): SEHNR, FQNEAQ (reference sequence).

The genes are TRBV6-6 and TRBJ2-7; 10 bases map to TRBD1. This CDR3 comprises 13 residues. The germline V gene encodes CDR1 MNHNY and CDR2 SVGAGI (reference sequence). The ends lost 5 bases at V and 6 bases at J; junction bases unmatched: 4. CDR3 DNA: TGTGCCAGCAGTACCGACAGGGGGCTCGAGCAGTACGTC. Translated: CASSTDRGLEQYV.

This clone was picked up one time. V gene TRBV29-1 combines with J gene TRBJ1-5; the D gene is possibly TRBD1 (6 bases). Trimming took 7 bases from V and 3 from J, leaving 16 bases between them. CDR3 length: 14 residues. Germline assignment: CDR1 SQVTM and CDR2 ANQGSEA. The CDR3 DNA reads TGCAGCGCCCTCCTCGGGGGGGCCAATCAGCCCCAGCATTTT. This sequence encodes CSALLGGANQPQHF.

The chain combines TRBV5-1 with TRBJ1-1; D ambiguous. The V end lost 3 bases, the J end lost 8 bases, and 14 bases lay between the germline ends. In germline, CDR1 is SGHRS, CDR2 YFSETQ. The CDR3 runs 13 residues. CDR3 in amino acids: CASSYNRVTEAFF. The CDR3 nucleotides are TGCGCCAGCAGCTACAACCGGGTCACCGAAGCTTTCTTT.

The chain couples TRBV28 to TRBJ1-1, with unresolved D. CDR3 size: 14 residues. Looked up from germline, CDR1 is MDHEN and CDR2 is SYDVKM. Trimming stripped 1 base from V and 4 bases from J, with 10 bases between. CDR3 residues: CASSLSGKGTEAFF. Here the CDR3 DNA reads TGTGCCAGCAGTTTATCGGGGAAGGGCACTGAAGCTTTCTTT.

The genes are TRBV4-1 and TRBJ2-5, with D hard to call. Per the germline V gene, CDR1 is MGHRA and CDR2 is YSYEKL. Trimming left V 4 bases short and J 6 bases short, with 18 bases between. This CDR3 has 15 amino acids. CDR3 protein: CASSPGRVERKTQYF. The DNA for the CDR3 is TGCGCCAGCAGCCCTGGCCGTGTAGAGAGGAAGACCCAGTACTTC.

This chain links TRBV27 with TRBJ1-5, with 7 bases aligning to TRBD1. The CDR3 is 17 amino acids. The germline gives CDR1 MNHEY, CDR2 SMNVEV (reference sequence). V gave up 0 bases and J gave up 5 bases; unmatched junction bases: 10. CDR3 nucleotide sequence: TGTGCCAGCAGTTTATCGAGTGACAGGGAACCGTATCAGCCCCAGCATTTT. Protein product: CASSLSSDREPYQPQHF.

The V and J genes are TRBV6-5 and TRBJ2-7, with a possible D match to TRBD1 (6 bases). Germline V gene data show CDR1 as MNHEY and CDR2 as SVGAGI. V lost 0 bases and J lost 2, with 11 bases in between. There are 15 residues in the CDR3. CDR3 residues: CASSYSWDTAYEQYF. In nucleotides, the CDR3 is TGTGCCAGCAGTTACTCCTGGGACACCGCCTACGAGCAGTACTTC.

The rearrangement links TRBV6-1 to TRBJ1-2; D might be TRBD1 (6 bases). V was pared by 5 bases and J by 6 bases, with 13 bases between. Germline CDR1 is MNHNS and CDR2 is SASEGT. The CDR3 sequence is 13 residues long. This CDR3 reads CASSIQGRDGYTF. CDR3 in DNA: TGTGCCAGCAGTATACAGGGTAGAGATGGCTACACCTTC.

The chain uses TRBV15 and TRBJ1-5; maybe TRBD1 (6 bases). The CDR3 is 14 residues long. V lost 2 bases, J lost 2 bases, and 7 bases lay in between. CDR1 and CDR2 (germline): LNHNV, YYDKDF (reference sequence). The CDR3 region is CATSRKGGNQPQHF. CDR3 coding DNA: TGTGCCACCAGCAGAAAGGGGGGCAATCAGCCCCAGCATTTT.

The genes are TRBV27 and TRBJ2-5; perhaps TRBD1 as D (6 bases). Trimming left V 5 bases short and J 7 bases short, with 17 bases between. In germline, CDR1 is MNHEY, CDR2 SMNVEV (reference sequence). The CDR3 sequence is 14 residues long. This CDR3 is CASSLTTGAGTQYF. The CDR3 bases are TGTGCCAGCAGTCTAACGACAGGCGCGGGGACCCAGTACTTC.

The rearrangement links TRBV5-1 to TRBJ2-1, with TRBD2 matching over 9 bases. There are 15 residues in the CDR3. Per the germline V gene, CDR1 is SGHRS and CDR2 is YFSETQ. The V and J ends lost 6 bases and 8 bases, in that order; junction bases with no gene match: 12. The CDR3 loop reads CASTGRRGREYEQFF. Here the CDR3 DNA reads TGCGCCAGCACGGGGCGGCGCGGGAGGGAGTATGAGCAGTTCTTC.

The chain uses TRBV5-4 and TRBJ1-4; D is perhaps TRBD1 (5 bases). V lost 0 bases and J lost 8, with 11 bases in between. The CDR3 consists of 14 residues. Per the germline V gene, CDR1 is SGHNT and CDR2 is YYREEE (reference sequence). CDR3 coding DNA: TGTGCCAGCAGCTTGGTAGGGGCGGGAGAAAAACTGTTTTTT. It yields the protein CASSLVGAGEKLFF.

In this sample, this clone turned up a few times. The chain carries TRBV6-4 and TRBJ2-5; a possible D gene is TRBD2 (7 bases). Germline V gives CDR1 MRHNA, CDR2 SNTAGT. The CDR3 is 15 amino acids. With 6 bases removed from V and 2 bases from J, the gap between germline ends came to 16 bases. CDR3 sequence reads: CASSVAAGTQETQYF. DNA of the CDR3: TGTGCCAGCAGCGTAGCAGCGGGGACACAAGAGACCCAGTACTTC.

This clone was observed a handful of times. In nucleotides, the CDR3 is TGTGCCAGCAGCTTACCGTCGGGGCGCGGGGGCCACTTTCTGCAGTATTTT. Protein: CASSLPSGRGGHFLQYF. The chain recombines TRBV11-2 with TRBJ2-3; D perhaps matches TRBD2 (7 bases). The CDR3 spans 17 residues. V lost 2 bases, J lost 11 bases, and 26 bases lay in between. Germline assignment: CDR1 SGHAT and CDR2 FQNNGV.

V usage is TRBV5-4 and J usage is TRBJ2-7; possibly TRBD1 for D (6 bases). This CDR3 has 16 residues. Germline values: CDR1 SGHNT, CDR2 YYREEE (reference sequence). Trimming stripped 3 bases from V and 3 bases from J, with 19 bases between. DNA of the CDR3: TGTGCCAGCAGCTCAAACGACTGGGGGCACTACTACGAGCAGTACTTC. It is translated as CASSSNDWGHYYEQYF.

This chain joins TRBV27 and TRBJ1-6; D may be TRBD1 (5 bases). Germline CDR1 and CDR2: MNHEY and SMNVEV (reference sequence). The CDR3 spans 17 residues. The V end lost 0 bases, the J end lost 4 bases, and 13 bases lay between the germline ends. The CDR3 region has the DNA TGTGCCAGCAGTTTATCGGTGGCAGGGCCATATAATTCACCCCTCCACTTT. This gives the protein CASSLSVAGPYNSPLHF.

This chain joins TRBV19 and TRBJ1-1, with 8 positions matching TRBD1. Germline lookup yields CDR1 LNHDA and CDR2 SQIVND (reference sequence). The CDR3 consists of 14 residues. J gave up 4 bases and V 2 bases, and 3 bases lay outside the gene matches. The DNA of the CDR3 is TGTGCCAGTAGTATATGGCAGGGGGCCACTGAAGCTTTCTTT. It codes for CASSIWQGATEAFF.

V and J are TRBV28 and TRBJ2-1; D possibly corresponds to TRBD1 (5 bases). Trimming took 2 bases from V and 7 from J, leaving 21 bases between them. The CDR3 spans 17 residues. Germline V lookup: CDR1 MDHEN, CDR2 SYDVKM. CDR3 protein: CASSLIRPAGIGNEQFF. DNA of the CDR3: TGTGCCAGCAGTTTAATTCGCCCGGCAGGGATAGGGAATGAGCAGTTCTTC.

V is TRBV7-9 and J is TRBJ1-1, with 11 bases that match TRBD1. Germline CDR1 is SEHNR and CDR2 is FQNEAQ (reference sequence). This CDR3 is 15 amino acids long. The ends lost 6 bases at V and 3 bases at J; junction bases unmatched: 6. The CDR3: CASRGQGAEDTEAFF. CDR3 nucleotide sequence: TGTGCCAGCAGAGGACAGGGGGCCGAGGACACTGAAGCTTTCTTT.

The chain combines TRBV19 with TRBJ1-5; maybe TRBD1 (6 bases). Trimming cost V 5 bases and J 5 bases, with 16 bases left between them. Germline V lookup: CDR1 LNHDA, CDR2 SQIVND (reference sequence). This CDR3 is built from 15 residues. The CDR3 loop is CASSLPGHLYQPQHF. CDR3 sequence (DNA): TGTGCCAGTAGTCTTCCGGGACATTTGTATCAGCCCCAGCATTTT.